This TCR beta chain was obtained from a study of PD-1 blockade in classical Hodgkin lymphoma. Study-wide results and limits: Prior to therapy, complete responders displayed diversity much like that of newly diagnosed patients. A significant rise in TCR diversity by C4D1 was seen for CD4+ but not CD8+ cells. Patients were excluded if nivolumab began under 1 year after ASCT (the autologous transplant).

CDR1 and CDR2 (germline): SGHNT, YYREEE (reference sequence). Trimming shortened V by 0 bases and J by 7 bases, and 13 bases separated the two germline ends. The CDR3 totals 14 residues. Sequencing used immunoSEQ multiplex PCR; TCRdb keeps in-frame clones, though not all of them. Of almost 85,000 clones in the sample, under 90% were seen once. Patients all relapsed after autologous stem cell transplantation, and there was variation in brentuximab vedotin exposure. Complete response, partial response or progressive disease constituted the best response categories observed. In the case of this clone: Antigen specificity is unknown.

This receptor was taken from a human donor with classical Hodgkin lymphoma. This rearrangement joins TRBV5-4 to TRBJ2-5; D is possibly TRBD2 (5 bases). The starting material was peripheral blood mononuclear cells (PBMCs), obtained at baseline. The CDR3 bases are TGTGCCAGCAGCTTGGCGGGGTCGACGGGGACCCAGTACTTC. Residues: CASSLAGSTGTQYF.